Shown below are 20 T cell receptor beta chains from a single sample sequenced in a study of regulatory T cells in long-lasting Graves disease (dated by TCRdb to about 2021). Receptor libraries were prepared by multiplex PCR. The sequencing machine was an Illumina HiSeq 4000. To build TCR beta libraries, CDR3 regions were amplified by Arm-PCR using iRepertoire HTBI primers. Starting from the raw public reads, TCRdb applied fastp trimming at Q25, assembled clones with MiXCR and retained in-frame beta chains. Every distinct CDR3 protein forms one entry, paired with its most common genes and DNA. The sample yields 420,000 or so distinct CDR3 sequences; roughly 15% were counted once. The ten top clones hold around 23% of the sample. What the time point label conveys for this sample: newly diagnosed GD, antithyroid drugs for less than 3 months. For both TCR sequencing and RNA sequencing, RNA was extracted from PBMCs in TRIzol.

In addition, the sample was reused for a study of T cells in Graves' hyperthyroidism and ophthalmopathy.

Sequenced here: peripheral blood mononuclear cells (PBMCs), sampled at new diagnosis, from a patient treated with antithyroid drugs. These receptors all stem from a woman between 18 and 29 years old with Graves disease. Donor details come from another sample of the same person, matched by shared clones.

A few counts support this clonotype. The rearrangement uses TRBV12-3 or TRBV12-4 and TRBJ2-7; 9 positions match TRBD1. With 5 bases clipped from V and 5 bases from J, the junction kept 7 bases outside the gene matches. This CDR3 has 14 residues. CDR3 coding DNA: TGTGCCAGCAGTCCCGGGACAGGGTACCACGAGCAGTACTTC. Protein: CASSPGTGYHEQYF.

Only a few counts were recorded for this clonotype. CDR3 loop: CASSLEAGYGYTF. The CDR3 nucleotides are TGTGCCAGCAGCTTAGAGGCGGGGTATGGCTACACCTTC. The chain combines TRBV7-3 with TRBJ1-2; D not resolved. V lost 2 bases and J 5 bases, leaving 9 bases between the germline ends. Looked up from germline, CDR1 is SGHTA and CDR2 is FQGTGA. The CDR3 covers 13 residues.

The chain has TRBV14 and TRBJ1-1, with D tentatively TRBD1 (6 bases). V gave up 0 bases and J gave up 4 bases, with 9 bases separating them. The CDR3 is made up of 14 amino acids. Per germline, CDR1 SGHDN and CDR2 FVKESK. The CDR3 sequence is CASSQDLTGTEAFF. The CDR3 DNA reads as TGTGCCAGCAGCCAAGATTTGACAGGCACTGAAGCTTTCTTT.

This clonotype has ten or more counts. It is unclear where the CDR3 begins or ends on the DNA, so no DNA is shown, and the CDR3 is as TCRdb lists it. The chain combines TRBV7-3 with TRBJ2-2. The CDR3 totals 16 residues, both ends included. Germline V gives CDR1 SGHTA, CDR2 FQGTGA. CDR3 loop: CASSFWERGNTGELFF.

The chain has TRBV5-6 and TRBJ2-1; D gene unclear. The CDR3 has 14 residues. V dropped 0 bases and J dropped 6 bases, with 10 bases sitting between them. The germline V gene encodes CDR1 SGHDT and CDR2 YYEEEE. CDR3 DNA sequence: TGTGCCAGCAGCTTGGAAGCGAGATCCAATGAGCAGTTCTTC. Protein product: CASSLEARSNEQFF.

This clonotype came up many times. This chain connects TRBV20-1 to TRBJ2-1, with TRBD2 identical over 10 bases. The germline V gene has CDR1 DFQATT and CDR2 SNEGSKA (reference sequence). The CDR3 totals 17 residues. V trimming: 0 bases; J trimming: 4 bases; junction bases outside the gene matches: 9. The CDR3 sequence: CSARERGRTSGYNEQFF. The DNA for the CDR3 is TGCAGTGCTAGAGAGAGAGGAAGGACTAGCGGTTACAATGAGCAGTTCTTC.

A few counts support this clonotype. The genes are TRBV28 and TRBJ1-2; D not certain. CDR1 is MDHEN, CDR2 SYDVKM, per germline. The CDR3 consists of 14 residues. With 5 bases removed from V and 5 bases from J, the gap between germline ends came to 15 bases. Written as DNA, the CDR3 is TGTGCCAGCAGTAACCTCCGCACCTCGTATGGCTACACCTTC. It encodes CASSNLRTSYGYTF.

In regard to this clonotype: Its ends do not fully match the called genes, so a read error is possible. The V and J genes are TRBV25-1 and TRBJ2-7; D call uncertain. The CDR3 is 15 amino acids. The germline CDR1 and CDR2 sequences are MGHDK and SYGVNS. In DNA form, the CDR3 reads TGTGCCAACAGTGACCAAGACACCCGCTCCTACGAGCAGTACTTC. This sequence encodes CANSDQDTRSYEQYF.

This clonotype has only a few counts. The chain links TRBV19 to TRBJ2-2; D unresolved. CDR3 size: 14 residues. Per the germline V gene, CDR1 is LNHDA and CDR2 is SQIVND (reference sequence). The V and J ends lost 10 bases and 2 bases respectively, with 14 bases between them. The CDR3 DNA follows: TGTGCCACGCATCCCGGCCTTAACACCGGGGAGCTGTTTTTT. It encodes CATHPGLNTGELFF.

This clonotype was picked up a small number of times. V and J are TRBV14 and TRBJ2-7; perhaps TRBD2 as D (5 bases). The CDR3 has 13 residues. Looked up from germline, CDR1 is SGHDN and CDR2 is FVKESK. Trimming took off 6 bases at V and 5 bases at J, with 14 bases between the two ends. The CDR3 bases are TGTGCCAGCAGGGAAACTAGGCAGCACGAGCAGTACTTC. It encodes CASRETRQHEQYF.

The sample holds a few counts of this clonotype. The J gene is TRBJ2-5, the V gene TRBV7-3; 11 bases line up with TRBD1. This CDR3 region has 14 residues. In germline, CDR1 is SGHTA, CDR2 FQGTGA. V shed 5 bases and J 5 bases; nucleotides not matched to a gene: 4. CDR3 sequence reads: CASSRTGGKETQYF. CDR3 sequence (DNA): TGTGCCAGCAGCCGGACAGGGGGCAAGGAGACCCAGTACTTC. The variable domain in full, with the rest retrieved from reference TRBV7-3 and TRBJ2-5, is GAGVSQTPSNKVTEKGKYVELRCDPISGHTALYWYRQSLGQGPEFLIYFQGTGAADDSGLPNDRFFAVRPEGSVSTLKIQRTERGDSAVYLCASSRTGGKETQYFGPGTRLLVL.

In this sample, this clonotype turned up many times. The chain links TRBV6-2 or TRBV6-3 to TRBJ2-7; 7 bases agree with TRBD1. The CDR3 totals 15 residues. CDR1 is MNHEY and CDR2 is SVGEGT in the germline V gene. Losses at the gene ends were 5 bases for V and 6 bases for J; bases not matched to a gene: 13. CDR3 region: CASSPLGQKKIEQYF. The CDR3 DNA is TGTGCCAGCAGTCCCTTGGGACAGAAAAAGATCGAGCAGTACTTC.

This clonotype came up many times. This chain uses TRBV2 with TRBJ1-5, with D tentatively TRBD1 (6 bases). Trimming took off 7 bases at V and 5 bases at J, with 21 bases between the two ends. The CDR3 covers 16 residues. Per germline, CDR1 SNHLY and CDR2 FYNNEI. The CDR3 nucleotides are TGTGCCAGCACCGAGGGGGGCAGGAGGTATTATCAGCCCCAGCATTTT. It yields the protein CASTEGGRRYYQPQHF.

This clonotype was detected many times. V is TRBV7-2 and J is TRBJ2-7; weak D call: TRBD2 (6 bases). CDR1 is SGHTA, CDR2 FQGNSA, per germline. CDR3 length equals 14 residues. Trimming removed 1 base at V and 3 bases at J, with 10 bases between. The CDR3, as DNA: TGTGCCAGCAGCTTAGGAGGCGGGAACTACGAGCAGTACTTC. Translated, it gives CASSLGGGNYEQYF.

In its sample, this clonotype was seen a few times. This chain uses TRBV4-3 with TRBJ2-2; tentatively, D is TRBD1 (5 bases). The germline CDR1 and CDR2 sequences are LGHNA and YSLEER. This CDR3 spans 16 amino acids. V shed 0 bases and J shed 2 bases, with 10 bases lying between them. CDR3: CASSQDDRPNTGELFF. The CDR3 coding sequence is TGCGCCAGCAGCCAAGATGACAGACCAAACACCGGGGAGCTGTTTTTT.

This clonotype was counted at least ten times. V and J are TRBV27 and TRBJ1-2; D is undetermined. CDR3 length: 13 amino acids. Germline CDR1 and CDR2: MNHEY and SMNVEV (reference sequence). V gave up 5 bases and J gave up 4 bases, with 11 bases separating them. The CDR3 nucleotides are TGTGCCAGCAGTCCAGGAGGAGTCTATGGCTACACCTTC. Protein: CASSPGGVYGYTF.

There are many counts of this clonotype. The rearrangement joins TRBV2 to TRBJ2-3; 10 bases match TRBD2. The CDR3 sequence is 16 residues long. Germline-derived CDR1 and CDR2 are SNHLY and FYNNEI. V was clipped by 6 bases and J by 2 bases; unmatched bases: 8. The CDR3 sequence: CASRELAGRPTDTQYF. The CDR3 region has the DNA TGTGCCAGCAGGGAACTAGCGGGACGACCCACAGATACGCAGTATTTT.

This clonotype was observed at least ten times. The DNA for the CDR3 is TGTGCCAGCAGCTTGGCCGGGACTAGCGGGAACAATGAGCAGTTCTTC. Its translation: CASSLAGTSGNNEQFF. The V and J genes are TRBV5-5 and TRBJ2-1; TRBD2 agrees at 13 bases. CDR1 is SGHKS and CDR2 is YYEKEE in the germline V gene (reference sequence). CDR3 length equals 16 residues. J gave up 5 bases and V 0 bases, and 2 bases lay outside the gene matches.

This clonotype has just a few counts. As DNA, the CDR3 is TGTGCCATCAGGAACCTGGCTGAAGCTTTCTTT. Translating gives CAIRNLAEAFF. The genes are TRBV10-3 and TRBJ1-1; unclear D gene. Germline V gene sequence: CDR1 ENHRY, CDR2 SYGVKD. This CDR3 has 11 amino acids. V was trimmed by 6 bases and J by 6 bases, leaving 8 bases between them.

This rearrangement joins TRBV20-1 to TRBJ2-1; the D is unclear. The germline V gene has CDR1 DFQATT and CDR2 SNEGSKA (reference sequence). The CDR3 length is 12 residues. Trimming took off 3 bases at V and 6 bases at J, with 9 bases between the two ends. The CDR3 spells CSASLVPNEQFF. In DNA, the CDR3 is TGCAGTGCTAGCCTAGTCCCCAATGAGCAGTTCTTC.